This TCR beta chain was retrieved from a study of shared clonotypes between healthy human individuals. Study in general: CD4 naive and memory got three plates each, CD8 naive two, CD8 memory one. Broader study findings: Generally, naive subsets came out with larger estimated richness than memory subsets. Generation probabilities were higher for clonotypes shared across all four sorted-subset donors than for unshared ones. About 5% of naive CD4 clonotypes were common to a few donors.

About this clone: The antigen remains undetermined.

Positive CCR7 selection of CD45RO-negative cells yielded the naive CD8 cells, and terminally differentiated effector memory CD45RA+ cells were excluded. Germline CDR1 and CDR2: MNHEY and SMNVEV (reference sequence). V lost 6 bases and J lost 4; bases outside the gene matches: 14. This CDR3 spans 16 amino acids. The assay was immunoSEQ multiplex PCR, and TCRdb's table has in-frame clones only and misses some. The sample yields millions of clones, under 95% seen once. The chain uses TRBV27 and TRBJ2-7, with TRBD1 identical over 8 bases. The sample was naive CD8+ T cells from PBMCs. The TCR sequence derives from a man aged 18 to 29 in good health. Some clones in this sample may be carry-over from other donors' samples. CDR3 residues: CASSARTGFPNYEQYF. As DNA, the CDR3 is TGTGCCAGCAGCGCAAGGACAGGGTTCCCCAATTACGAGCAGTACTTC.